This TCR beta chain was recovered during a study of T cells in localized non-small cell lung cancer. The study's findings and limits: In uninvolved adjacent lung, T cell clonality reached its highest value, exceeding tumor. Within adjacent lung there appeared a median around 55 of the top 100 tumor clones.

For this clone: Its target is unknown.

The CDR3 has 15 amino acids. Trimming cost V 6 bases and J 3 bases; bases outside gene matches: 3. The V gene's germline CDR1 is LNHDA and CDR2 SQIVND (reference sequence). Sequencing used immunoSEQ multiplex PCR; TCRdb keeps in-frame clones, though not all of them. The sample shows 59,000 or so clones, roughly 90% of them seen only once. The chain carries TRBV19 and TRBJ1-5; 12 positions agree with TRBD1. Sequencing was performed on peripheral blood, taken before any cancer treatment. The sequence was collected from a man aged 40-75 years with stage I lung adenocarcinoma. CDR3 protein: CASRGDRGLNQPQHF. CDR3 DNA sequence: TGTGCCAGTAGGGGGGACAGGGGGCTCAATCAGCCCCAGCATTTT.